Listed here are 3 T cell receptor beta chains from one sample, sequenced in a study of T cell clonality in common variable immunodeficiency. Only in-frame clones appear in the TCRdb table, and some are missing; sequencing was by immunoSEQ multiplex PCR. Singletons are absent from the sample, which has about 34,000 clones. What was sequenced was peripheral blood mononuclear cells. The receptors were sampled from a person aged 18 to 70 in good health.

This clone was recorded at least ten times. Incomplete CDR3 DNA: TGTGCCAGCAGCCGAGGACCAGGGGGGACC. It translates to CASSRGPGGT. The full CDR3 sequence reads CASSRGPGGTQYF. The gene calls are TRBV2 and TRBJ2-5; TRBD1 aligns across 7 bases. The read is 3 residues too short to cover the CDR3 end, so that end is filled in from the germline J gene. J was trimmed by 7 bases and V by 6 bases; bases with no gene match: 8. Per the germline V gene, CDR1 is SNHLY and CDR2 is FYNNEI. The CDR3 is 13 residues long.

This clone was counted many times. The sequence runs out 3 residues before the end of the CDR3; the remainder is reconstructed from the germline J gene. V is TRBV5-4 and J is TRBJ2-2; TRBD2 might be the D (6 bases). CDR3 length equals 15 residues. Germline loops: CDR1 SGHNT, CDR2 YYREEE (reference sequence). V was shortened by 1 base and J by 3 bases, with 10 bases between the two germline ends. CDR3 in amino acids: CASSLSRGHTGELFF. CDR3 DNA, as far as it was read: TGTGCCAGCAGCTTGTCGCGGGGACACACCGGGGAG.

This clone was observed many times. The CDR3 is cut off 3 residues early in the read; its end comes from the germline J gene. This chain links TRBV27 with TRBJ1-5, with D possibly being TRBD1 (6 bases). The length of the CDR3 is 15 residues. Per germline, CDR1 MNHEY and CDR2 SMNVEV (reference sequence). The V and J ends lost 6 bases and 0 bases respectively, with 12 bases between them. The CDR3 bases that were read are TGTGCCAGCAGGCCGACAGGACTTAGCAATCAGCCC. This translates into CASRPTGLSNQP. The complete CDR3 sequence is CASRPTGLSNQPQHF.